The 10 T cell receptor beta chains below all came from one sample that was sequenced in a study of CD8 T cell repertoires and HIV-1 epitope variants. Generated by immunoSEQ multiplex PCR, the TCRdb table keeps only in-frame clones and is missing some. There are 95,000 or so clones in the sample; roughly four fifths occur only once, and 25% to 30% lies in the top ten. Sequenced: uncultured baseline CD8+ T cells from peripheral blood mononuclear cells (PBMCs). These receptors came from a male donor with HIV.

J is TRBJ2-7 and V is TRBV2; TRBD1 aligns across 10 bases. J was trimmed by 3 bases and V by 5 bases; bases with no gene match: 7. CDR3 length: 15 amino acids. Germline V gene lookup returns CDR1 SNHLY and CDR2 FYNNEI. CDR3 protein: CASSRQGAYLYEQYF. The DNA for the CDR3 is TGTGCCAGCAGTCGACAGGGGGCATACCTCTACGAGCAGTACTTC.

This clone was detected ten times or more. The V and J genes are TRBV7-9 and TRBJ2-7; TRBD1 matches 8 bases. Germline CDR1 is SEHNR and CDR2 is FQNEAQ (reference sequence). The V segment lost 11 bases and the J segment 3 bases; nucleotides outside the gene matches: 6. CDR3 length equals 12 residues. This chain's CDR3 is CASETGDYEQYF. The CDR3, as DNA: TGTGCCTCAGAGACAGGGGACTACGAGCAGTACTTC.

This clone was seen a few times. V gene TRBV18 combines with J gene TRBJ2-7, with a weak D call TRBD1 (6 bases). The CDR3 sequence is 14 residues long. In germline, CDR1 is KGHSH, CDR2 LQKENI. V gave up 4 bases and J gave up 7 bases, with 17 bases separating them. CDR3 region: CASSQANTGHEQYF. In nucleotides, the CDR3 is TGTGCCAGCTCACAAGCGAACACAGGGCATGAGCAGTACTTC.

V gene TRBV4-1 combines with J gene TRBJ1-1, with TRBD1 matching over 8 bases. Germline-derived CDR1 and CDR2 are MGHRA and YSYEKL. V gave up 3 bases and J gave up 6 bases; unmatched junction bases: 6. This CDR3 has 14 amino acids. CDR3 in DNA: TGCGCCAGCAGCCAGGGGACAGGAGAGGCTGAAGCTTTCTTT. Translation: CASSQGTGEAEAFF.

The rearrangement joins TRBV6-5 to TRBJ1-1; tentatively, D is TRBD1 (5 bases). The V and J ends lost 2 bases and 4 bases respectively, with 14 bases between them. The germline CDR1 and CDR2 sequences are MNHEY and SVGAGI. CDR3 length: 15 amino acids. CDR3 bases: TGTGCCAGCAGTTACGGGCAGGGCTCTACCACTGAAGCTTTCTTT. Protein product: CASSYGQGSTTEAFF.

The genes are TRBV5-6 and TRBJ1-4, with D hard to call. This CDR3 has 14 residues. V was cut by 1 base and J by 2 bases, with 6 bases left in between. Germline loops: CDR1 SGHDT, CDR2 YYEEEE. The CDR3 coding sequence is TGTGCCAGCAGCTTGTGGCAGACTAATGAAAAACTGTTTTTT. It codes for CASSLWQTNEKLFF.

This chain connects TRBV5-6 to TRBJ2-7; the D gene is possibly TRBD1 (5 bases). V was shortened by 0 bases and J by 0 bases, with 16 bases between the two germline ends. Germline assignment: CDR1 SGHDT and CDR2 YYEEEE. This CDR3 region has 17 residues. CDR3 in amino acids: CASSLGTQAFDSYEQYF. CDR3 in DNA: TGTGCCAGCAGCTTGGGTACACAGGCTTTCGACTCCTACGAGCAGTACTTC.

The CDR3 sequence is CASSSNDRNQPQHF. CDR3 DNA: TGTGCCAGCAGTTCAAACGACAGGAATCAGCCCCAGCATTTT. J is TRBJ1-5 and V is TRBV28, with D possibly TRBD1 on 6 matching bases. V gave up 4 bases and J gave up 4 bases, with 11 bases separating them. CDR3 size: 14 residues. Germline loops: CDR1 MDHEN, CDR2 SYDVKM. Using reference TRBV28 and TRBJ1-5 for the parts outside the CDR3, the full variable domain is DVKVTQSSRYLVKRTGEKVFLECVQDMDHENMFWYRQDPGLGLRLIYFSYDVKMKEKGDIPEGYSVSREKKERFSLILESASTNQTSMYLCASSSNDRNQPQHFGDGTRLSIL.

The V gene is TRBV7-9, the J gene TRBJ1-5, with 10 bases identical to TRBD1. Germline V CDR1 and CDR2: SEHNR, FQNEAQ (reference sequence). This CDR3 contains 13 residues. V gave up 5 bases and J gave up 11 bases; unmatched junction bases: 6. CDR3 bases: TGTGCCAGCAGCCCATTCGGGACAGGGGCCCAGCATTTT. Residues: CASSPFGTGAQHF.

This clone turned up a few times. The rearrangement joins TRBV28 to TRBJ1-6, with a weak D call TRBD1 (5 bases). This CDR3 region has 18 residues. V was clipped by 5 bases and J by 10 bases, with 27 bases between them. Germline CDR1 MDHEN, CDR2 SYDVKM. The CDR3 sequence is CASSTQQGMGQGNSPLHF. The CDR3, as DNA: TGTGCCAGCAGTACCCAGCAAGGGATGGGGCAGGGCAACTCACCCCTCCACTTT.